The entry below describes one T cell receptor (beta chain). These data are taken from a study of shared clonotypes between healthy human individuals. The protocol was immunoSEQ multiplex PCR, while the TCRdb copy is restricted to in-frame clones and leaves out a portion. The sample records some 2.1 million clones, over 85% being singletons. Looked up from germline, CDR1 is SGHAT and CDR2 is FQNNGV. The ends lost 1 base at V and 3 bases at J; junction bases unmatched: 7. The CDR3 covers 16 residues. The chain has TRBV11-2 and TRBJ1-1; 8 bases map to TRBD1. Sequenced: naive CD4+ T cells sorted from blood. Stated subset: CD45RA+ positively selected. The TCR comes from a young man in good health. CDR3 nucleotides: TGTGCCAGCAGCTTAGCCCGGGGACAGGCTGACACTGAAGCTTTCTTT. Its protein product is CASSLARGQADTEAFF.